Shown below are 11 T cell receptor beta chains from a single sample sequenced in a study of cytomegalovirus exposure and HLA in healthy donors. Researchers ran the PCR with 60 Vbeta and 13 Jbeta primers. Using immunoSEQ multiplex PCR, the repertoire was profiled, and TCRdb retains in-frame clones only, with some absent. The sample yields about 76,000 clones, about three quarters seen once. Sequences were obtained from PBMCs. The receptors shown here come from a male donor in good health and CMV-seropositive.

The chain is built from TRBV9 and TRBJ2-3, with D possibly being TRBD2 (7 bases). The CDR3 is made up of 17 amino acids. The germline V gene has CDR1 SGDLS and CDR2 YYNGEE. The ends were cut back, 4 bases at V and 4 bases at J, with 22 bases in the middle. The CDR3 spells CASSPPGGRGNPDTQYF. CDR3 nucleotides: TGTGCCAGCAGCCCACCCGGGGGGCGAGGTAACCCAGATACGCAGTATTTT.

CDR3: CASSTRDRGLYEQYF. In DNA, the CDR3 is TGTGCCAGCAGTACGCGGGACAGGGGGCTCTACGAGCAGTACTTC. The chain has TRBV6-5 and TRBJ2-7; 12 bases agree with TRBD1. The CDR3 length is 15 residues. The junction had 5 bases not matched to a gene; V was cut back by 5 bases and J by 3 bases. CDR1 and CDR2 from the germline V gene are MNHEY and SVGAGI.

V gene TRBV27 combines with J gene TRBJ2-2, with 12 bases aligning to TRBD2. V trimming: 7 bases; J trimming: 6 bases; junction bases outside the gene matches: 6. The CDR3 extends over 15 amino acids. Germline CDR1 and CDR2: MNHEY and SMNVEV (reference sequence). Written as DNA, the CDR3 is TGTGCCAGCACTAGCGGGGGGGCCCATTCCGGGGAGCTGTTTTTT. It encodes CASTSGGAHSGELFF.

This sequence joins TRBV19 and TRBJ1-4; tentative D call: TRBD1 (6 bases). V was cut by 4 bases and J by 8 bases, with 17 bases left in between. The CDR3 is 15 amino acids. Germline V gene sequence: CDR1 LNHDA, CDR2 SQIVND (reference sequence). This chain's CDR3 is CASSTLLQGREKLFF. The CDR3 nucleotides are TGTGCCAGTAGTACCCTACTACAGGGAAGAGAAAAACTGTTTTTT.

V and J are TRBV21-1 and TRBJ1-1; TRBD1 is the table's D call, not checked against the DNA. TRBV21-1 constitutes a pseudogene. The CDR3 is 16 residues long. This chain's CDR3 is CASSKVNMSRNTEAFF. CDR3 sequence (DNA): TGTGCCAGCAGCAAAGTTAATATGTCCAGGAACACTGAAGCTTTCTTT.

This sequence joins TRBV5-1 and TRBJ2-7; TRBD2 agrees at 11 bases. Germline CDR1 and CDR2: SGHRS and YFSETQ. After removal of 6 bases from V and 4 bases from J, the junction contained 15 bases not matched to a gene. The CDR3 is 17 residues long. The chain's CDR3 is CASNAGLGSGRAYEQYF. The CDR3 DNA reads TGCGCCAGCAACGCTGGGCTCGGTAGCGGGAGGGCTTACGAGCAGTACTTC.

The rearrangement links TRBV5-1 to TRBJ2-5; perhaps TRBD2 as D (5 bases). This CDR3 comprises 14 residues. Trimming removed 6 bases at V and 5 bases at J, with 17 bases between. CDR1 SGHRS and CDR2 YFSETQ come from the germline V gene. CDR3 loop: CASNVRGTSETQYF. DNA of the CDR3: TGCGCCAGCAACGTCCGGGGTACCAGCGAGACCCAGTACTTC.

The V call is TRBV29-1, the J call TRBJ2-7; 9 bases align to TRBD2. CDR1 and CDR2 from the germline V gene are SQVTM and ANQGSEA. V shed 4 bases, J shed 3 bases, and the junction held 4 bases outside the gene matches. There are 13 residues in the CDR3. DNA of the CDR3: TGCAGCGTTGTTCCGCGGGAGGGCTACGAGCAGTACTTC. As protein: CSVVPREGYEQYF.

This clone was recorded a few times. This CDR3 is also generated by other DNA sequences in the sample. V and J are TRBV6-5 and TRBJ1-1, with 8 bases fitting TRBD1. Looked up from germline, CDR1 is MNHEY and CDR2 is SVGAGI. V gave up 2 bases and J gave up 5 bases; unmatched junction bases: 4. The CDR3 covers 14 residues. CDR3 DNA sequence: TGTGCCAGCAGTTACACAGGGGGAAGGACTGAAGCTTTCTTT. Protein product: CASSYTGGRTEAFF.

Here the CDR3 DNA reads TGTGCCAGCAGTTGGACAGGGGACGCGCAGTACTTC. Its translation: CASSWTGDAQYF. This chain connects TRBV27 to TRBJ2-7; 9 nucleotides agree with TRBD1. The CDR3 has 12 residues. In germline, CDR1 is MNHEY, CDR2 SMNVEV (reference sequence). The V gene end was trimmed by 4 bases and the J gene end by 9 bases; junction bases not matched to a gene: 4.

The V call is TRBV10-1, the J call TRBJ2-1, with TRBD2 identical over 12 bases. The CDR3 is made up of 16 amino acids. Losses at the gene ends were 4 bases for V and 10 bases for J; bases not matched to a gene: 11. Germline CDR1 is WNHNN and CDR2 is SYGVQD (reference sequence). Written as DNA, the CDR3 is TGCGCCAGCAGTGGGGCCCCGGCTAGCGGGGGGGGCGAGCAGTTCTTC. Encoded protein: CASSGAPASGGGEQFF.